This T cell receptor beta chain was identified in a study of control samples from healthy donors and cancer patients. The repertoire was sequenced with immunoSEQ multiplex PCR; TCRdb's copy has only in-frame clones and lacks some. The top ten hold around 23% of the sample, which has tens of thousands of clones, about 91% seen once. V lost 7 bases, J lost 5 bases, and 4 bases stayed unmatched. This CDR3 comprises 12 residues. Germline values: CDR1 MNHEY, CDR2 SVGAGI. The sample taken for sequencing was PBMCs. The TCR comes from a woman in her thirties or forties with head and neck cancer. The J gene is TRBJ2-5, the V gene TRBV6-5, with 7 bases lining up with TRBD2. As DNA, the CDR3 is TGTGCCAGCACCGCCGGGGGGGAGACCCAGTACTTC. It specifies CASTAGGETQYF.